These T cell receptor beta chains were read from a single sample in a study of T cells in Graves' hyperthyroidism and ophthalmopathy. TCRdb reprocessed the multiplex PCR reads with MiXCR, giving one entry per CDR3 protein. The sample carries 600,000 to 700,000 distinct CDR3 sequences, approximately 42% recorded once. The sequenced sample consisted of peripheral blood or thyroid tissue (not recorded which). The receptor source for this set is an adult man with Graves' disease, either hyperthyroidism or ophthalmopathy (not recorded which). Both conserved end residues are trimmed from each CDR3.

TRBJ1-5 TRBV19 ASKIQGSNQPQH
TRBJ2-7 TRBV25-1 ASSQVAGATYEQY
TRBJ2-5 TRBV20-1 SARGAEFGETQY
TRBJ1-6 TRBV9 ASSVIPQGSPLH
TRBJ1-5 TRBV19 ASRNRDGYSNQPQH
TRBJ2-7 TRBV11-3 ASSLNSIYEQY
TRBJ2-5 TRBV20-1 SASAPAVETQY
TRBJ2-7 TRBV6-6 ASSNTENYEQY
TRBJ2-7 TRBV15 ATSRDPGQGQY
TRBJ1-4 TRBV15 ATSRDYPGTNEKLF
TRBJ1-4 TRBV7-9 ASSPDTAANEKLF
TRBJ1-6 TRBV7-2 ASSLGGGQADSPLH
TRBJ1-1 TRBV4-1 ASSGRQGATEAF
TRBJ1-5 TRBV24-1 ATSDSTPGTGGEPFNQPQH
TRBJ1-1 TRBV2 ASSEAGRTEAF
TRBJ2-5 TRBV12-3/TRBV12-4 ASSSRGTADQETQY
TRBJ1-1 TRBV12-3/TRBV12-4 AGSVEEAAGEAF
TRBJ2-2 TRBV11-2 ASSSIAGGELF
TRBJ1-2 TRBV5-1 ASSLSDRAV
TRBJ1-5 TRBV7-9 ASNYSSDRASRPQH
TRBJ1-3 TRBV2 DSRTGNTIY
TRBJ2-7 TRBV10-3 ASSSERYRTYEQY
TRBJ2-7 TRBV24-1 APTGTAYEQY
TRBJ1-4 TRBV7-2 ASGSGTGENEKLF
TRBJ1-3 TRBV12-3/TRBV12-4 ASSQEITDRLGGNTIY
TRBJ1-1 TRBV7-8 ASSSSGHRVTEAF
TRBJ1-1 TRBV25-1 ASTLNAVNTEAF
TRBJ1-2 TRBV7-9 ASSAVGGNYGYT
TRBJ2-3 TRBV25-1 ASSAHSGSGDTQY
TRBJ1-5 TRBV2 ASSEDRVTDQPQH
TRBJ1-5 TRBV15 ATSSDRGFNQPQH
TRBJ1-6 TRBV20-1 SARPGTLASPLH
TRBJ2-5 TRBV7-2 ASSLWDIEETQY
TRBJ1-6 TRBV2 ASSEGQHYNSPLH
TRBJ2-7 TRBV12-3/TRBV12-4 ASSFQRGSEQY
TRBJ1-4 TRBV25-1 ASSDRATGVEKLF
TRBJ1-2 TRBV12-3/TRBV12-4 ASSGGGFRGYT
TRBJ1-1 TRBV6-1 ASSEPGGTEAF
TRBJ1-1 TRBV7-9 ASSLSVGGTEAF
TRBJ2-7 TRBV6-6 ASSDPGQGVYEQY
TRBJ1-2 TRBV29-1 SAQQGREGYT
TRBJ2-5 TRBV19 ATNPAVGSGTQY